This T cell receptor (beta chain) was profiled in a study of post-analysis software for immune sequencing data. General study points: Higher frequency in patients than in controls was seen for about five TRBV segments, with TRBV5-6, TRBV5-1 and TRBV20-1 among them. Normalized Chao1 diversity was significantly lower in multiple sclerosis patients than in controls.

The germline gives CDR1 MNHNS, CDR2 SASEGT. CDR3 size: 16 residues. Losses at the gene ends were 3 bases for V and 8 bases for J; bases not matched to a gene: 10. Unique molecular identifiers were present in the TCR beta cDNA libraries. Each batch of about 0.95 to 10 million T cells produced 450,000 to 500,000 cDNA molecules. TCRdb ran MiXCR on the PCR reads and lists one entry per CDR3 protein. The sample lists some 690,000 distinct CDR3 sequences, about 32% occurring once. Concerning this clonotype: The target antigen is unknown.

The chain employs TRBV6-1 and TRBJ2-1, with 10 bases aligning to TRBD2. This receptor was obtained from a girl aged 5 to 17 with multiple sclerosis. Sequenced: blood. CDR3 DNA sequence: TGTGCCAGCAGTGAGAAGATACTAGCGGGACTCGATGAGCAGTTCTTC. As protein: CASSEKILAGLDEQFF.